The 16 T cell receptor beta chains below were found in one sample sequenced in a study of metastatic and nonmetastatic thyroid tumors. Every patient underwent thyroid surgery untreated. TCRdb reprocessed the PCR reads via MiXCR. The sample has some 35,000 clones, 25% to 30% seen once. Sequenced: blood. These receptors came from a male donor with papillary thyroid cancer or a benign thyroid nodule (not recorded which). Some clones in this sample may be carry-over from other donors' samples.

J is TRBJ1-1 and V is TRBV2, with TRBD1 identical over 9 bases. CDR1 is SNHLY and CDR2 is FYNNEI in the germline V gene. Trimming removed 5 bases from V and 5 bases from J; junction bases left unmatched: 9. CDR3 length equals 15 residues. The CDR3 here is CASSLTTGGGTEAFF. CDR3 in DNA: TGTGCCAGCAGTCTAACGACAGGGGGGGGGACTGAAGCTTTCTTT.

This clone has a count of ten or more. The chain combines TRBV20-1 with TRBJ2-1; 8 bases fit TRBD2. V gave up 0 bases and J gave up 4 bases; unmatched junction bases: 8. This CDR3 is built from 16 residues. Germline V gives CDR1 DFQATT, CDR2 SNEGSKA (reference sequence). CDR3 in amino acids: CSARDVLSGAYNEQFF. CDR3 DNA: TGCAGTGCTAGAGATGTCCTTAGCGGGGCGTACAATGAGCAGTTCTTC.

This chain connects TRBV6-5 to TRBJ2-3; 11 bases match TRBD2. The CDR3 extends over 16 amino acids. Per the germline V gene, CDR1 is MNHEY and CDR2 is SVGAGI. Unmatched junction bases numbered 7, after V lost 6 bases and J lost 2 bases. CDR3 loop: CASRRLAGSYTDTQYF. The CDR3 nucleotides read TGTGCCAGCAGAAGACTAGCGGGGAGTTACACAGATACGCAGTATTTT.

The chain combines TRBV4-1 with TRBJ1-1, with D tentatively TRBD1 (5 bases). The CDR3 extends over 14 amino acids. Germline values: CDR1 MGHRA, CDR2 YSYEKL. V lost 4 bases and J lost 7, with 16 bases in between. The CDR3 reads CASSLQRGSVEAFF. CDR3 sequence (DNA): TGCGCCAGCAGCCTCCAGCGGGGGAGCGTTGAAGCTTTCTTT.

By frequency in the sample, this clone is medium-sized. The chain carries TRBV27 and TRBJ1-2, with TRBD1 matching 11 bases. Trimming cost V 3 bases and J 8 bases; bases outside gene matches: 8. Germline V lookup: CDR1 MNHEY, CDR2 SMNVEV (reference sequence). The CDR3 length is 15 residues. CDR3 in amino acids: CASSFVGQGARGYTF. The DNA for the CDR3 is TGTGCCAGCAGTTTCGTCGGACAGGGGGCGCGGGGCTACACCTTC.

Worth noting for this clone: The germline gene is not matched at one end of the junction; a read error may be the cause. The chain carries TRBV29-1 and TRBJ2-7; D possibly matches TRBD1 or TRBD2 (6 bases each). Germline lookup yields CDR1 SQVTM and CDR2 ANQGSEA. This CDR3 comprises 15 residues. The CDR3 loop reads CSVAMGGGKGYDQYF. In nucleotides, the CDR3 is TGCAGCGTTGCTATGGGGGGCGGCAAAGGGTACGATCAGTACTTC.

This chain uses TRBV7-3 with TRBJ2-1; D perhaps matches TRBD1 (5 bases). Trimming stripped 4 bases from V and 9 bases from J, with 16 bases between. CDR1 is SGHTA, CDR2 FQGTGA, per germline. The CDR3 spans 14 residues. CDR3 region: CASSSRTKGSEQFF. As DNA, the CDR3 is TGTGCCAGCAGCTCTAGGACAAAGGGTAGTGAGCAGTTCTTC. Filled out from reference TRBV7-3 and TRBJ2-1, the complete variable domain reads GAGVSQTPSNKVTEKGKYVELRCDPISGHTALYWYRQSLGQGPEFLIYFQGTGAADDSGLPNDRFFAVRPEGSVSTLKIQRTERGDSAVYLCASSSRTKGSEQFFGPGTRLTVL.

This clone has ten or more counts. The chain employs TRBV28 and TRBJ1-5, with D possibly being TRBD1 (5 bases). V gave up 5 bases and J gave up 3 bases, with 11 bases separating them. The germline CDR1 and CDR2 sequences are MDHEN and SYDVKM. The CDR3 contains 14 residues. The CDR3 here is CASSKTDLNQPQHF. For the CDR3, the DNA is TGTGCCAGCAGTAAGACAGACCTCAATCAGCCCCAGCATTTT.

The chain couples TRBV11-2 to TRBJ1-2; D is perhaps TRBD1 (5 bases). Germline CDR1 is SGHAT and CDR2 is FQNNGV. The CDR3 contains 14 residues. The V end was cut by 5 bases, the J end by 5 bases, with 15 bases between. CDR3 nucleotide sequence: TGTGCCAGCAGCAAAGGGGCGGCGGTATATGGCTACACCTTC. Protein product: CASSKGAAVYGYTF.

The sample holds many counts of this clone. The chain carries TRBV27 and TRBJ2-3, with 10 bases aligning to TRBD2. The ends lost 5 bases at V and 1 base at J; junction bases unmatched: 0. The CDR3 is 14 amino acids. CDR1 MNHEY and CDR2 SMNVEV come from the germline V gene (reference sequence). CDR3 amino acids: CASSLAGGTDTQYF. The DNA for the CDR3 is TGTGCCAGCAGTCTAGCGGGAGGCACAGATACGCAGTATTTT.

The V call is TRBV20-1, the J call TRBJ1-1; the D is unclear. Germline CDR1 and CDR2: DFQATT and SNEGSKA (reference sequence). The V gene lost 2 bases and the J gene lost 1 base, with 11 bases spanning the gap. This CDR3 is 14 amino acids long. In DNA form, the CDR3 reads TGCAGTGCTAGAAATCGCGGAGGGAACACTGAAGCTTTCTTT. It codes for CSARNRGGNTEAFF.

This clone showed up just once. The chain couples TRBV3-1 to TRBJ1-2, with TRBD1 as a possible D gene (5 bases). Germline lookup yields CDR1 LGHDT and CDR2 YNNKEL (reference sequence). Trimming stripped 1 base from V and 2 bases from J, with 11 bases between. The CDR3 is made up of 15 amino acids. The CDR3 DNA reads TGTGCCAGCAGCCAAGTCGCAGGGTTGAACTATGGCTACACCTTC. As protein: CASSQVAGLNYGYTF.

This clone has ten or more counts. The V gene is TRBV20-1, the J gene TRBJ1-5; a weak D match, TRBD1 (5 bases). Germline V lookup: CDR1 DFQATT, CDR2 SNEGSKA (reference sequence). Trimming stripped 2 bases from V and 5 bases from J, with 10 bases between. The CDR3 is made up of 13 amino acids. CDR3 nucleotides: TGCAGTGCTAGACCCGGGGGGGATCAGCCCCAGCATTTT. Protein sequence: CSARPGGDQPQHF.

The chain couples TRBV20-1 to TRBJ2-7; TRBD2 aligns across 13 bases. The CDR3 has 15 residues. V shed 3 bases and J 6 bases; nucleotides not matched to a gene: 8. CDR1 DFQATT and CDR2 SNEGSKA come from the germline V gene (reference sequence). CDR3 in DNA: TGCAGTGCTAGTACTAGCGGGAGGGCCCGGGGCGAGCAGTACTTC. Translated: CSASTSGRARGEQYF.

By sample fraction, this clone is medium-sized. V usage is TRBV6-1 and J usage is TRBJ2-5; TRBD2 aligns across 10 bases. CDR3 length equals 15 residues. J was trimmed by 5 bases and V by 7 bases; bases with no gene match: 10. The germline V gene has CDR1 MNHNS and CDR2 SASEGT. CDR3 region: CASTEAGGPHETQYF. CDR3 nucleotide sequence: TGTGCCAGCACAGAAGCGGGAGGGCCTCACGAGACCCAGTACTTC.

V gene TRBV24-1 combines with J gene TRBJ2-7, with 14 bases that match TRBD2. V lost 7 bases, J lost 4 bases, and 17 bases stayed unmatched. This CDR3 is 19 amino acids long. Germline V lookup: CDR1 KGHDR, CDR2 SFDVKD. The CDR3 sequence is CATSPGTSGRRVFWYEQYF. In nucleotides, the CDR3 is TGTGCCACCAGCCCCGGGACTAGCGGGAGAAGAGTCTTTTGGTACGAGCAGTACTTC.